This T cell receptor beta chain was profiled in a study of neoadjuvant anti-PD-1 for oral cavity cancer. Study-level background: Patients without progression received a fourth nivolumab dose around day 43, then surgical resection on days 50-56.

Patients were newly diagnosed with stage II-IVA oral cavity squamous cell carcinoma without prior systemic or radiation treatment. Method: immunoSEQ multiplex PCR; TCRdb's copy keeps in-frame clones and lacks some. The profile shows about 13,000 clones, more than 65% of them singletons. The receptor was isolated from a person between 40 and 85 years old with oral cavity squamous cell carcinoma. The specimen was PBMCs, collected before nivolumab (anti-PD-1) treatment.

CDR3 DNA: TGCGCCAGCGGAACTAGCGGCTCCTACAATGAGCAGTTCTTC. It yields the protein CASGTSGSYNEQFF. The rearrangement links TRBV5-1 to TRBJ2-1, with 8 bases aligning to TRBD2. This CDR3 comprises 14 residues. The V and J ends lost 7 bases and 0 bases, in that order; junction bases with no gene match: 3. Looked up from germline, CDR1 is SGHRS and CDR2 is YFSETQ.